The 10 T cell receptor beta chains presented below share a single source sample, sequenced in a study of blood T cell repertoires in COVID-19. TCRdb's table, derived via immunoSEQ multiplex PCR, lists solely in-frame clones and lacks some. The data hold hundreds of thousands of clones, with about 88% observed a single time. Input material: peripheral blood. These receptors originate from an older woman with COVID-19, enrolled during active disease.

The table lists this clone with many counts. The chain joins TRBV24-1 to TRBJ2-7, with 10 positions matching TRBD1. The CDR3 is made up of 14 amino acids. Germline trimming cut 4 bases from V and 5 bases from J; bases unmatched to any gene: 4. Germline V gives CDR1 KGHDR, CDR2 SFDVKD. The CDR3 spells CATSDGQGVHEQYF. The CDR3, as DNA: TGTGCCACCAGTGACGGACAGGGGGTCCACGAGCAGTACTTC.

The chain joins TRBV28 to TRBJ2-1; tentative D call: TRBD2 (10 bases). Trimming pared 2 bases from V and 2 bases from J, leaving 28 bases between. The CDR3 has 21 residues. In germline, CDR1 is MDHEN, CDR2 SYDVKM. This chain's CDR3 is CASSLRDRERELAGTYNEQFF. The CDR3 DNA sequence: TGTGCCAGCAGTTTACGGGACAGGGAGAGAGAACTAGCGGGGACCTACAATGAGCAGTTCTTC.

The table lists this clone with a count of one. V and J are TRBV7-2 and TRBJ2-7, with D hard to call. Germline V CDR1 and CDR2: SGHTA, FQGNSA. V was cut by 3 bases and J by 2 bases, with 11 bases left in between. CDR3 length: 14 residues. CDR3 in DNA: TGTGCCAGCAGCTTGTCAGGCAAACCCTACGAGCAGTACTTC. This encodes CASSLSGKPYEQYF.

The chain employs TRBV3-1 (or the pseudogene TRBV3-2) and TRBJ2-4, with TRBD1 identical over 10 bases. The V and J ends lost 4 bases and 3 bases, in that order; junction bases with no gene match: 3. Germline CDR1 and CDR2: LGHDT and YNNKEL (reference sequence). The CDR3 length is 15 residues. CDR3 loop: CASSRGQGVKNIQYF. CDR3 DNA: TGTGCCAGCAGCCGCGGACAGGGGGTCAAAAACATTCAGTACTTC.

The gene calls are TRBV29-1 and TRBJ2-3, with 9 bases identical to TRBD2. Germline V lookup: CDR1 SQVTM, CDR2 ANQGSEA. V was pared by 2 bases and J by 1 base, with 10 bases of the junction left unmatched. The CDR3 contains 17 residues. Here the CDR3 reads CSVERLDSGGRTDTQYF. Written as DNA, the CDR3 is TGCAGCGTTGAACGCCTTGATAGCGGGGGTCGCACAGATACGCAGTATTTT.

The CDR3, as DNA: TGTGCCAGCAGTTATTCTAGCGGGGGGGCGGTCGGGGAGCAGTTCTTC. It codes for CASSYSSGGAVGEQFF. The rearrangement links TRBV27 to TRBJ2-1, with 12 bases fitting TRBD2. J gave up 10 bases and V 4 bases, and 11 bases lay outside the gene matches. The CDR3 totals 16 residues. Germline CDR1 and CDR2: MNHEY and SMNVEV (reference sequence).

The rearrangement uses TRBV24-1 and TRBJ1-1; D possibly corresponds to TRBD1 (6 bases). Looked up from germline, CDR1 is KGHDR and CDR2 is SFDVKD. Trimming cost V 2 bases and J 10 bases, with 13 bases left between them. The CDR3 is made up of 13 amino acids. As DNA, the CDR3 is TGTGCCACCAGTGATTCGCAGGGGCGGTTAGCTTTCTTT. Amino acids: CATSDSQGRLAFF.

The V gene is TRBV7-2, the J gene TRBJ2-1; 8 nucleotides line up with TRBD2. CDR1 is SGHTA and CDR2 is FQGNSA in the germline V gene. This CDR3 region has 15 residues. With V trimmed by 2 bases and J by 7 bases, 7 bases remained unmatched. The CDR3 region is CASSLTGGASNEQFF. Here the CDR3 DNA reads TGTGCCAGCAGCTTAACGGGGGGGGCGTCGAATGAGCAGTTCTTC.

CDR3 nucleotides: TGTGCCAGCAGCCCCTGGGAGTTCTATGGCTACACCTTC. Its protein product is CASSPWEFYGYTF. J is TRBJ1-2 and V is TRBV14; no definite D call. Trimming cost V 4 bases and J 4 bases, with 10 bases left between them. Germline CDR1 is SGHDN and CDR2 is FVKESK. The CDR3 has 13 amino acids. The full variable domain, with the rest looked up from reference TRBV14 and TRBJ1-2, is EAGVTQFPSHSVIEKGQTVTLRCDPISGHDNLYWYRRVMGKEIKFLLHFVKESKQDESGMPNNRFLAERTGGTYSTLKVQPAELEDSGVYFCASSPWEFYGYTFGSGTRLTVV.

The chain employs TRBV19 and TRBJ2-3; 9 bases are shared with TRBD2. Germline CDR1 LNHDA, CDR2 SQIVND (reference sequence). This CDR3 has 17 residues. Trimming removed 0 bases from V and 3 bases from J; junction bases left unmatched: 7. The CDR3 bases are TGTGCCAGTAGTATAGATCGTCGAGCGGGGGGAACAGATACGCAGTATTTT. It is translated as CASSIDRRAGGTDTQYF. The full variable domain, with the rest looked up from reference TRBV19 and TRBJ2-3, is DGGITQSPKYLFRKEGQNVTLSCEQNLNHDAMYWYRQDPGQGLRLIYYSQIVNDFQKGDIAEGYSVSREKKESFPLTVTSAQKNPTAFYLCASSIDRRAGGTDTQYFGPGTRLTVL.